Presented here are 18 T cell receptor beta chains from one specimen sequenced in a study of identical twins. TCRdb ran MiXCR on the 5' RACE reads and lists one entry per CDR3 protein. The sample comprises around 1.7 million distinct CDR3 sequences, 32% of which are singletons, and about 0.27% rests with the top ten. Sequencing was done on a sample of cord blood. The receptors were sampled from a newborn girl in good health.

This clonotype was observed a handful of times. The CDR3 bases are TGTGCCAGCACCCGCGGACAGACCCGCACAGATACGCAGTATTTT. As protein: CASTRGQTRTDTQYF. The chain couples TRBV2 to TRBJ2-3, with D tentatively TRBD1 (6 bases). This CDR3 contains 15 residues. The germline V gene encodes CDR1 SNHLY and CDR2 FYNNEI. Deletions cut 7 bases from V and 1 base from J, with 15 bases between.

The chain couples TRBV12-3 or TRBV12-4 to TRBJ2-1; 9 bases fit TRBD2. This CDR3 is 14 amino acids long. V was clipped by 3 bases and J by 10 bases; unmatched bases: 7. The CDR3 DNA is TGTGCCAGCAGTTTCCGGGCTAGCGGGACGGAGCAGTTCTTC. Protein product: CASSFRASGTEQFF.

V usage is TRBV6-2 or TRBV6-3 and J usage is TRBJ2-2; D is undetermined. The V end lost 6 bases, the J end lost 4 bases, and 21 bases lay between the germline ends. The CDR3 contains 17 residues. Per germline, CDR1 MNHEY and CDR2 SVGEGT. The CDR3 sequence is CASRNSDSSGFTGELFF. CDR3 bases: TGTGCCAGCAGGAATTCCGACTCGTCGGGTTTCACCGGGGAGCTGTTTTTT.

This clonotype turned up a few times. The chain recombines TRBV20-1 with TRBJ2-3, with D hard to call. The CDR3 is 14 amino acids. The germline CDR1 and CDR2 sequences are DFQATT and SNEGSKA (reference sequence). V was trimmed by 1 base and J by 2 bases, leaving 10 bases between them. CDR3 nucleotides: TGCAGTGCTAGAGGGGGTCCTGACACAGATACGCAGTATTTT. Its translation: CSARGGPDTDTQYF.

This clonotype was found many times. The J gene is TRBJ2-7, the V gene TRBV29-1; 9 positions match TRBD1. CDR1 and CDR2 (germline): SQVTM, ANQGSEA. The V gene end was trimmed by 8 bases and the J gene end by 5 bases; junction bases not matched to a gene: 10. The CDR3 consists of 13 residues. In nucleotides, the CDR3 is TGCAGCACGAGAGACAGGGGGTTCAACGAGCAGTACTTC. This encodes CSTRDRGFNEQYF.

To note about this clonotype: A read error may produce the germline difference seen at one junction end. The V and J genes are TRBV7-2 and TRBJ2-7; TRBD2 might be the D (6 bases). This CDR3 region has 13 residues. The germline gives CDR1 SGHTA, CDR2 FQGNSA. For the CDR3, the DNA is TGTGCCAGCAGACCGGGACTGCCGATGGAGCGGTACTTC. This encodes CASRPGLPMERYF.

The chain is built from TRBV11-2 and TRBJ2-1; D may correspond to TRBD1 or TRBD2 (5 bases each). This CDR3 region has 17 residues. CDR1 and CDR2 (germline): SGHAT, FQNNGV. V was shortened by 6 bases and J by 2 bases, with 20 bases between the two germline ends. In nucleotides, the CDR3 is TGTGCCAGCAGTCTTAGCCACGGGACCCCGACCTACAATGAGCAGTTCTTC. As protein: CASSLSHGTPTYNEQFF.

Ten or more counts support this clonotype. The rearrangement uses TRBV6-5 and TRBJ2-4; TRBD2 matches at 7 bases. V dropped 0 bases and J dropped 0; count of bases not matched to a gene: 2. Germline CDR1 is MNHEY and CDR2 is SVGAGI. The CDR3 is made up of 16 amino acids. The CDR3 coding sequence is TGTGCCAGCAGTTACTCGCTAGCGGTAGCCAAAAACATTCAGTACTTC. Its translation is CASSYSLAVAKNIQYF.

This clonotype was counted ten times or more. This rearrangement joins TRBV12-3 or TRBV12-4 to TRBJ2-3, with TRBD2 matching over 9 bases. With 5 bases clipped from V and 2 bases from J, the junction kept 5 bases outside the gene matches. The CDR3 contains 15 residues. The CDR3 loop reads CASSRAGGPTDTQYF. The CDR3 nucleotides are TGTGCCAGCAGTAGAGCGGGGGGACCCACAGATACGCAGTATTTT.

This clonotype turned up a few times. The rearrangement joins TRBV12-3 or TRBV12-4 to TRBJ1-6, with TRBD1 identical over 8 bases. The J segment lost 8 bases and the V segment lost 9 bases, leaving 3 bases of the junction unmatched. The CDR3 length is 12 residues. The CDR3 bases are TGTGCCAGTTCGACAGGGGATTCACCCCTCCACTTT. Its translation: CASSTGDSPLHF.

The CDR3 loop is CAWTSLLAKNIQYF. The CDR3 DNA reads TGTGCCTGGACGTCTCTGTTAGCCAAAAACATTCAGTACTTC. The chain joins TRBV30 to TRBJ2-4; unclear D gene. V lost 4 bases, J lost 0 bases, and 10 bases lay in between. Germline assignment: CDR1 GTSNPN and CDR2 SVGIG (reference sequence). This CDR3 contains 14 residues.

This clonotype has only a few counts. The rearrangement uses TRBV4-1 and TRBJ2-1, with unresolved D. The CDR3 runs 17 residues. CDR1 is MGHRA and CDR2 is YSYEKL in the germline V gene. With 2 bases removed from V and 7 bases from J, the gap between germline ends came to 21 bases. CDR3 sequence reads: CASSQLVRPFNRNEQFF. The CDR3 DNA follows: TGCGCCAGCAGCCAATTAGTTAGGCCTTTTAATAGGAATGAGCAGTTCTTC.

The rearrangement uses TRBV6-6 and TRBJ2-4; D is unresolved. The J call is doubtful: the DNA matches TRBJ2-5 better. Looked up from germline, CDR1 is MNHNY and CDR2 is SVGAGI (reference sequence). The length of the CDR3 is 12 residues. CDR3 coding DNA: TGTGCCAGCAGTTACGTGGTGGAGACCCAGTACTTC. Translation: CASSYVVETQYF.

V and J are TRBV20-1 and TRBJ1-2, with D uncertain. CDR3 length: 13 residues. Germline V lookup: CDR1 DFQATT, CDR2 SNEGSKA (reference sequence). With 4 bases removed from V and 0 bases from J, the gap between germline ends came to 9 bases. The DNA of the CDR3 is TGCAGTGCTACAGCAGTAGCTAACTATGGCTACACCTTC. Residues: CSATAVANYGYTF.

This chain connects TRBV27 to TRBJ2-5; D call uncertain. This CDR3 region has 13 residues. Trimming shortened V by 5 bases and J by 2 bases, and 9 bases separated the two germline ends. The germline CDR1 and CDR2 sequences are MNHEY and SMNVEV (reference sequence). The CDR3 nucleotides are TGTGCCAGCAGTATAATCATGCAAGAGACCCAGTACTTC. Residues: CASSIIMQETQYF.

This clonotype has ten or more counts. The chain recombines TRBV5-1 with TRBJ1-2; D ambiguous. CDR1 is SGHRS, CDR2 YFSETQ, per germline. This CDR3 is built from 14 residues. Trimming took 0 bases from V and 8 from J, leaving 14 bases between them. The CDR3 region is CASSLDPGFYGYTF. CDR3 coding DNA: TGCGCCAGCAGCTTGGACCCGGGTTTCTACGGCTACACCTTC.

As to this clonotype: At one end the junction does not follow the germline gene, possibly because of a read error. This sequence joins TRBV24-1 and TRBJ2-7; TRBD1 aligns across 7 bases. The CDR3 is 14 amino acids. Germline V lookup: CDR1 KGHDR, CDR2 SFDVKD. This CDR3 is CATGDLPGGETRYF. The CDR3 coding sequence is TGTGCCACCGGTGATTTGCCAGGGGGAGAGACCCGGTACTTC.

The table lists this clonotype with a few counts. The chain joins TRBV28 to TRBJ2-4; D is uncertain. Trimming removed 5 bases from V and 0 bases from J, with 14 bases in between. CDR1 and CDR2 (germline): MDHEN, SYDVKM. CDR3 length equals 16 residues. CDR3 nucleotide sequence: TGTGCCAGCAGTGACGCCCATGCCGGAGCCAAAAACATTCAGTACTTC. Translation gives CASSDAHAGAKNIQYF.